The 5 T cell receptor beta chains in this list originate from one sample, sequenced in a study of cytomegalovirus exposure and HLA in healthy donors. The PCR was carried out with 60 Vbeta primers and 13 Jbeta primers. Assay: immunoSEQ multiplex PCR; the TCRdb copy retains only in-frame clones and omits some. This sample has 100,000 to 150,000 clones, with 80% found just once. The sample taken for sequencing was PBMCs. The receptor set was obtained from a man aged 30 to 45 in good health and CMV-seronegative.

The chain is built from TRBV12-5 and TRBJ2-7; D call uncertain. CDR1 and CDR2 (germline): LGHNT, FRNRAP. Trimming left V 3 bases short and J 4 bases short, with 7 bases between. This CDR3 contains 12 residues. In nucleotides, the CDR3 is TGTGCTAGTGGTTTCACAGAATACGAGCAGTACTTC. Translation gives CASGFTEYEQYF. The whole variable domain, filled in from reference TRBV12-5 and TRBJ2-7, reads DARVTQTPRHKVTEMGQEVTMRCQPILGHNTVFWYRQTMMQGLELLAYFRNRAPLDDSGMPKDRFSAEMPDATLATLKIQPSEPRDSAVYFCASGFTEYEQYFGPGTRLTVT.

This clone was picked up one time. This sequence joins TRBV29-1 and TRBJ2-6, with TRBD1 identical over 7 bases. The CDR3 contains 16 residues. Germline lookup yields CDR1 SQVTM and CDR2 ANQGSEA. J gave up 2 bases and V 3 bases, and 7 bases lay outside the gene matches. CDR3 loop: CSVEAATGAGANVLTF. The CDR3, as DNA: TGCAGCGTTGAGGCCGCTACAGGGGCTGGGGCCAACGTCCTGACTTTC.

V usage is TRBV10-3 and J usage is TRBJ2-3, with D perhaps matching TRBD2 (6 bases). In germline, CDR1 is ENHRY, CDR2 SYGVKD. The CDR3 sequence is 12 residues long. The CDR3 sequence: CAAGTSTDTQYF. The CDR3 DNA reads as TGTGCGGCCGGGACTTCCACAGATACGCAGTATTTT.

The chain has TRBV7-2 and TRBJ2-5; 8 bases map to TRBD2. The CDR3 covers 15 residues. The junction had 7 bases not matched to a gene; V was cut back by 2 bases and J by 5 bases. Germline-derived CDR1 and CDR2 are SGHTA and FQGNSA. In DNA, the CDR3 is TGTGCCAGCAGCTTACTCGGGAGGGCCGATGAGACCCAGTACTTC. Protein: CASSLLGRADETQYF.

The chain carries TRBV7-9 and TRBJ2-1; 13 nucleotides line up with TRBD2. The CDR3 is 15 amino acids. With V trimmed by 8 bases and J by 7 bases, 8 bases remained unmatched. Germline CDR1 SEHNR, CDR2 FQNEAQ (reference sequence). CDR3 sequence (DNA): TGTGCCAGCGAATCACTAGCGGGAGGGCCGAATGAGCAGTTCTTC. Encoded protein: CASESLAGGPNEQFF.